This T cell receptor beta chain originates from a study of cytomegalovirus exposure and HLA in healthy donors. Overall study context: Tens of millions of unique TCRs from HLA-typed donors were held in an early release of data. General study results and limits: Reportedly, HLA-A and HLA-B alleles of most subjects were accurately predicted from TCR beta. Cytomegalovirus-associated status was assigned to approximately 160 TCR beta chains.

Concerning this clone itself: Its specificity is unknown.

The PCR employed 60 Vbeta primers together with 13 Jbeta primers. Sequenced by immunoSEQ multiplex PCR; TCRdb stores in-frame clones only, minus some. In the table there are over 110,000 clones, about 80% of which are singletons. The germline CDR1 and CDR2 sequences are SGHVS and FNYEAQ. With 1 base clipped from V and 7 bases from J, the junction kept 9 bases outside the gene matches. The CDR3 has 15 amino acids. The clonotype comes from a man aged 35 to 55 in good health and CMV-seronegative. The chain uses TRBV7-6 and TRBJ2-7, with TRBD1 identical over 8 bases. Sequencing input: PBMCs. In DNA form, the CDR3 reads TGTGCCAGCAGCTTAGGGACAGGGATCTACGATGAGCAGTACTTC. Translating it yields CASSLGTGIYDEQYF.